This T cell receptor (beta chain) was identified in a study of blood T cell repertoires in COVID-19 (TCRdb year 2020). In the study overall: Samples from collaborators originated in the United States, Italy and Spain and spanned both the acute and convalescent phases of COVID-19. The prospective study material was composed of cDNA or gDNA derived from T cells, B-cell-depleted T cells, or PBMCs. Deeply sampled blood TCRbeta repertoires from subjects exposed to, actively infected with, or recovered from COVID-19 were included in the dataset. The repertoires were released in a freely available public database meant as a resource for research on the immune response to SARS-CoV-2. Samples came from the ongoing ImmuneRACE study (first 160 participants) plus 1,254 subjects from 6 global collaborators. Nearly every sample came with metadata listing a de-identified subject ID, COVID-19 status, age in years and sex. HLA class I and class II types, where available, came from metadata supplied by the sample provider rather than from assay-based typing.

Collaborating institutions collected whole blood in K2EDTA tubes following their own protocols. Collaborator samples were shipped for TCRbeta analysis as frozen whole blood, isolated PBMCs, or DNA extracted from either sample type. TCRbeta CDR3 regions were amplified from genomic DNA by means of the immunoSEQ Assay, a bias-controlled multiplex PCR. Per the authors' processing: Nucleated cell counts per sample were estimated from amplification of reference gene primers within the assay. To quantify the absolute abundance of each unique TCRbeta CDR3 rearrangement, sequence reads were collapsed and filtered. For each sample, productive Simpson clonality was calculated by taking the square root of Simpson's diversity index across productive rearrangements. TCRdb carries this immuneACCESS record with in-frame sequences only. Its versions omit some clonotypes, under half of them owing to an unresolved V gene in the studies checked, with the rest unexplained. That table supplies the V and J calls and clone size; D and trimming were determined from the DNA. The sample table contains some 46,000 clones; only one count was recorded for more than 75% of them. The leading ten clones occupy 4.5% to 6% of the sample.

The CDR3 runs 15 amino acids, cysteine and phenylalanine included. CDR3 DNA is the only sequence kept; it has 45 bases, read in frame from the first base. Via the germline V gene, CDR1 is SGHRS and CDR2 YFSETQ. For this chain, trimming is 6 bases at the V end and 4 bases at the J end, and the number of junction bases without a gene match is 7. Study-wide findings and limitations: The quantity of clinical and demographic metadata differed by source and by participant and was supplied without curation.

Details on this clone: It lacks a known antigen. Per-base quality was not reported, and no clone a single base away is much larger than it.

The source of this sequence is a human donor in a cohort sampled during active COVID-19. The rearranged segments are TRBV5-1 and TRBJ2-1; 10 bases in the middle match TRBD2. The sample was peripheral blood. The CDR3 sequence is CASTSISGRYNEQFF. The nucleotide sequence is TGCGCCAGCACATCGATTAGCGGGAGGTACAATGAGCAGTTCTTC.